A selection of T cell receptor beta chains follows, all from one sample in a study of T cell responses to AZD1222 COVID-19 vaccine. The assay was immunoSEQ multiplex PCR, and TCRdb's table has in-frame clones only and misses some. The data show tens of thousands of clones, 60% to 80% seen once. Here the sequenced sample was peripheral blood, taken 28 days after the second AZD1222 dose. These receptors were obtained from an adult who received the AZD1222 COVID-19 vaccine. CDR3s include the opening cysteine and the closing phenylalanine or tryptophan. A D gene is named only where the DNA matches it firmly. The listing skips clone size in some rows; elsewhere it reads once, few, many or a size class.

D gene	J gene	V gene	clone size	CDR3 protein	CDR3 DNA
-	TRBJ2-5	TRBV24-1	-	CATSDFRGGETQYF	TGTGCCACCAGTGATTTCAGGGGAGGAGAGACCCAGTACTTC
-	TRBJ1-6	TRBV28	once	CASSSSAGSSYNSPLHF	TGTGCCAGCAGTTCCAGTGCAGGGAGCTCCTATAATTCACCCCTCCACTTT
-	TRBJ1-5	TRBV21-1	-	CASRGLWNGNQPQHF	TGTGCCAGCAGGGGACTCTGGAATGGCAATCAGCCCCAGCATTTT
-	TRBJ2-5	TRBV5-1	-	CASNPEGISETQYF	TGCGCCAGCAACCCCGAGGGGATCTCGGAGACCCAGTACTTC
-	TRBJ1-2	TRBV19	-	CASSMEGTNYGYTF	TGTGCCAGTAGTATGGAAGGAACTAACTATGGCTACACCTTC
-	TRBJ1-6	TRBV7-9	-	CASSRGTVVNSPLHF	TGTGCCAGCAGCCGAGGGACTGTTGTTAATTCACCCCTCCACTTT
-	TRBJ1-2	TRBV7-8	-	CASSMGHTGGGYTF	TGTGCCAGCAGCATGGGACATACGGGGGGTGGCTACACCTTC
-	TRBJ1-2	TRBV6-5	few	CASRADSNYGYTF	TGTGCCAGCAGAGCCGATTCCAACTATGGCTACACCTTC
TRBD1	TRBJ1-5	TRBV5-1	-	CASSPHGGQGNQPQHF	TGCGCCAGCAGCCCCCACGGAGGACAGGGCAATCAGCCCCAGCATTTT
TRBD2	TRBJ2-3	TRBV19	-	CASGNPFRGGRDTQYF	TGTGCCAGTGGAAACCCCTTCCGGGGGGGCAGAGATACGCAGTATTTT
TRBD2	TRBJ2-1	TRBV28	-	CASSSPSGIYNEQFF	TGTGCCAGCAGCAGCCCTAGCGGGATCTACAATGAGCAGTTCTTC
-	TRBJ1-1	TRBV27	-	CASSLSGQNTEAFF	TGTGCCAGCAGTTTATCGGGACAGAACACTGAAGCTTTCTTT
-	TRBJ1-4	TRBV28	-	CASSLSRRRRNEKLFF	TGTGCCAGCAGTTTATCCCGTCGCAGACGTAATGAAAAACTGTTTTTT
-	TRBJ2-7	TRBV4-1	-	CASSQERGVRGEQYF	TGCGCCAGCAGCCAAGAGAGGGGGGTAAGGGGCGAGCAGTACTTC
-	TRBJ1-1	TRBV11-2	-	CASSYSSLRAEAFF	TGTGCCAGCAGCTACAGCTCCCTGAGGGCTGAAGCTTTCTTT
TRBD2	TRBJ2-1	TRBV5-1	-	CASSFRTSGGQASSYNEQFF	TGCGCCAGCAGCTTCCGGACTAGCGGGGGCCAAGCTAGCTCCTACAATGAGCAGTTCTTC
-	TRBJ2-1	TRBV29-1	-	CSVARGVYEQFF	TGCAGCGTTGCAAGGGGCGTATATGAGCAGTTCTTC
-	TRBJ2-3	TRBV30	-	CAWSQPGRWDTQYF	TGTGCCTGGAGCCAACCCGGGCGATGGGATACGCAGTATTTT
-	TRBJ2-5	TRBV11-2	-	CASSFGSRGETQYF	TGTGCCAGCAGCTTCGGTTCCAGGGGTGAGACCCAGTACTTC
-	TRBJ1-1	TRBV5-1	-	CASSNGPPNTEAFF	TGCGCCAGCAGCAACGGGCCCCCGAACACTGAAGCTTTCTTT
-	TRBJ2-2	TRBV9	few	CASSVQGYTGELFF	TGTGCCAGCAGCGTACAGGGGTACACCGGGGAGCTGTTTTTT
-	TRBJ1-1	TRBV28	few	CASSLIGGTSGTEAFF	TGTGCCAGCAGCTTGATCGGGGGAACCTCCGGCACTGAAGCTTTCTTT
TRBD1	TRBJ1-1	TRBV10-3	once	CAISGTGGNTEAFF	TGTGCCATCAGTGGGACAGGGGGGAACACTGAAGCTTTCTTT
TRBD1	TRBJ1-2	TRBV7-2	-	CASSLTGGYGYTF	TGTGCCAGCAGCCTCACAGGGGGCTATGGCTACACCTTC
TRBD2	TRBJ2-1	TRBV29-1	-	CSVGRTSGDEQFF	TGCAGCGTTGGTCGGACTAGCGGAGATGAGCAGTTCTTC
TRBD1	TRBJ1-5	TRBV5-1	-	CASSLGTGGNQPQHF	TGCGCCAGCAGCTTGGGGACAGGGGGCAATCAGCCCCAGCATTTT
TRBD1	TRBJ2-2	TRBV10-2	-	CASSLQGRTGELFF	TGCGCCAGCAGTCTACAGGGGCGGACCGGGGAGCTGTTTTTT
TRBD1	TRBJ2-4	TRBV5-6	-	CASSWDRGPDIQYF	TGTGCCAGCAGCTGGGACAGGGGGCCAGACATTCAGTACTTC
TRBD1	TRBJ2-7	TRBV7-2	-	CASSPDRGRGEQYF	TGTGCCAGCAGCCCCGACAGGGGGCGAGGCGAGCAGTACTTC
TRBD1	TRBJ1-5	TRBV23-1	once	CASSLGQGHQPQHF	TGCGCCAGCAGTCTGGGACAGGGGCATCAGCCCCAGCATTTT
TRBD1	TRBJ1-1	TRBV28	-	CASTGWRGPTEAFF	TGTGCCAGCACCGGGTGGAGGGGGCCCACTGAAGCTTTCTTT
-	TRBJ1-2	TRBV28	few	CASIAGANYGYTF	TGTGCCAGCATCGCTGGGGCTAACTATGGCTACACCTTC
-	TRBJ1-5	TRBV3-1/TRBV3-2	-	CASSSGKASSNQPQHF	TGTGCCAGCAGCTCTGGAAAGGCCTCGAGCAATCAGCCCCAGCATTTT
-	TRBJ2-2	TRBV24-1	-	CATSSGFSNTGELFF	TGTGCCACCAGTTCCGGGTTTTCGAACACCGGGGAGCTGTTTTTT
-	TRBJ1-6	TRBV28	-	CASSLGAQNSPLHF	TGTGCCAGCAGTTTGGGGGCACAGAATTCACCCCTCCACTTT
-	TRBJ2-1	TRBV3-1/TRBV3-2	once	CASSPGLLRDEQFF	TGTGCCAGCAGCCCTGGACTTCTTAGGGATGAGCAGTTCTTC
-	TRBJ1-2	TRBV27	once	CASSLRERSGYTF	TGTGCCAGCAGTTTAAGGGAGCGGAGTGGCTACACCTTC
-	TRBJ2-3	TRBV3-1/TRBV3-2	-	CASSHRGGSDTQYF	TGTGCCAGCAGCCACAGGGGCGGGTCAGATACGCAGTATTTT
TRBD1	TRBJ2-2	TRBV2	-	CASSGQGATGELFF	TGTGCCAGCAGTGGGCAGGGGGCAACCGGGGAGCTGTTTTTT
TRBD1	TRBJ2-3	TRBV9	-	CASSVRDRGADTQYF	TGTGCCAGCAGCGTACGGGACAGGGGCGCAGATACGCAGTATTTT
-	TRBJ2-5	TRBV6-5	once	CASSYSWGRAGETQYF	TGTGCCAGCAGTTACTCTTGGGGCAGGGCCGGTGAGACCCAGTACTTC